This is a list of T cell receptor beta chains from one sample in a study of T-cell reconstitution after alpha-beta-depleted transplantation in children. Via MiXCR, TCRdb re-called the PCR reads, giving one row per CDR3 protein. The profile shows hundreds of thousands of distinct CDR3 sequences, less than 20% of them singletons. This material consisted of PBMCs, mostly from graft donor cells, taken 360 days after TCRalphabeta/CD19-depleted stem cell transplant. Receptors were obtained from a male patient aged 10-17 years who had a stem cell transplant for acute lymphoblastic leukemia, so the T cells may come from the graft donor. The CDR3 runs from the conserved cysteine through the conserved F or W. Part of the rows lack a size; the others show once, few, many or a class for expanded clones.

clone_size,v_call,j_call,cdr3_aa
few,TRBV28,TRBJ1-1,CASSRDYTEAFF
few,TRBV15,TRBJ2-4,CATSRDWTSGKNIQYF
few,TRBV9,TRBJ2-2,CASSVGIGVSGTNTGELFF
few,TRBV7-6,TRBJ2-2,CASSSRVTATGELFF
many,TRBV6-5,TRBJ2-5,CASSYFPRLEIMETQYF
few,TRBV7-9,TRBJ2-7,CASNPGIGQPYEQYF
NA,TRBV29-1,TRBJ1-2,CSVVGGLTINYGYTF
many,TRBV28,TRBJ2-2,CASNRARAGNTGELFF
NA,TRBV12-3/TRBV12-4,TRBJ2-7,CASSPGPNSYEQYF
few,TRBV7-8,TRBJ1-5,CASSPRNRGGQPQHF
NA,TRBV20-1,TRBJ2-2,CSARPGPGELFF
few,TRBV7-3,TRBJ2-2,CASSLIGGRTNTGELFF
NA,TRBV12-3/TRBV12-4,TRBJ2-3,CASSLRLQGMMGYTQYF
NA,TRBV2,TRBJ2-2,CACCPPGRSPFANTGELFF
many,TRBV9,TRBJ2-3,CASSADFGTDTQYF
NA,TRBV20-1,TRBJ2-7,CSARPNRGSYEQYF
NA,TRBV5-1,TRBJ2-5,CASTAGRETQYF
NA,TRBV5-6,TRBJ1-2,CASLKKGGASNYGYTF
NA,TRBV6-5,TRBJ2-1,CASSYPSSGTYNEQFF
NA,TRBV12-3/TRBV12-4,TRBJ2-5,CASSLIGLIQETQYF
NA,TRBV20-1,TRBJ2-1,CSAATEVGEQFF
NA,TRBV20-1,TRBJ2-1,CSTTPGALPRNEQFF
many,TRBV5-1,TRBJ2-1,CASSPRTSGIDEQFF
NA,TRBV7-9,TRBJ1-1,CASSLGTGIDAEAFF